The 31 T cell receptor beta chains in this list originate from one sample, sequenced in a study of cytomegalovirus exposure and HLA in healthy donors. PCR amplification relied on 60 Vbeta primers (plus 13 Jbeta primers). Assay used: immunoSEQ multiplex PCR; TCRdb lists only in-frame clones, some missing. This table has under 200,000 clones, around 68% appearing once. Material: PBMCs. The origin of the receptors is a man aged 50-59 years in good health and CMV-seronegative.

J is TRBJ2-1 and V is TRBV5-5; TRBD1 matches at 11 bases. V dropped 0 bases and J dropped 7; count of bases not matched to a gene: 9. Per the germline V gene, CDR1 is SGHKS and CDR2 is YYEKEE (reference sequence). The CDR3 totals 17 residues. The CDR3 nucleotides read TGTGCCAGCAGCTTGGCGGGAGTGGGGACAGGGGGGAATGAGCAGTTCTTC. This gives the protein CASSLAGVGTGGNEQFF.

This rearrangement joins TRBV4-2 to TRBJ2-5; weak D call: TRBD2 (7 bases). V dropped 0 bases and J dropped 5 bases, with 16 bases sitting between them. The CDR3 is made up of 16 amino acids. Germline V gives CDR1 LGHNA, CDR2 YNFKEQ. Here the CDR3 reads CASSQDVGGLGETQYF. DNA for the CDR3: TGTGCCAGCAGCCAAGATGTGGGGGGGCTAGGGGAGACCCAGTACTTC.

This clone was observed a single time. The identical CDR3 is also encoded by other nucleotide sequences in the sample. The chain couples TRBV7-9 to TRBJ1-1; 9 bases line up with TRBD1. This CDR3 is 14 amino acids long. Germline V CDR1 and CDR2: SEHNR, FQNEAQ (reference sequence). V lost 3 bases, J lost 4 bases, and 3 bases stayed unmatched. CDR3 amino acids: CASSLETGGTEAFF. Here the CDR3 DNA reads TGTGCCAGCAGCTTGGAGACAGGGGGCACTGAAGCTTTCTTT.

The chain combines TRBV6-6 with TRBJ1-5, with D possibly TRBD1 on 6 matching bases. The germline V and J ends were trimmed by 2 bases and 9 bases, with 14 bases remaining between them. In germline, CDR1 is MNHNY, CDR2 SVGAGI (reference sequence). The CDR3 has 14 residues. CDR3 residues: CASSYEGRGGPQHF. The CDR3 DNA is TGTGCCAGCAGTTACGAGGGCAGGGGTGGGCCCCAGCATTTT.

The J gene is TRBJ2-6, the V gene TRBV5-1; no clear D. Germline V gene data show CDR1 as SGHRS and CDR2 as YFSETQ. The CDR3 has 17 amino acids. The ends were cut back, 1 base at V and 3 bases at J, with 14 bases in the middle. This CDR3 reads CASSLSTNAHGANVLTF. In DNA form, the CDR3 reads TGCGCCAGCAGCTTGTCCACTAACGCACATGGGGCCAACGTCCTGACTTTC.

A note on this clone: The same CDR3 also results from other DNA sequences found in this sample. V is TRBV18 and J is TRBJ2-7; 7 bases are shared with TRBD1. The CDR3 runs 14 residues. Germline V gives CDR1 KGHSH, CDR2 LQKENI. Trimming took 3 bases from V and 0 from J; bases not matched to a gene: 2. The CDR3: CASSPRDSSYEQYF. The CDR3 DNA is TGTGCCAGCTCACCTAGGGACAGCTCCTACGAGCAGTACTTC.

The rearrangement links TRBV7-3 to TRBJ2-1; 8 bases map to TRBD2. Trimming removed 3 bases from V and 2 bases from J; junction bases left unmatched: 3. This CDR3 has 15 amino acids. Per the germline V gene, CDR1 is SGHTA and CDR2 is FQGTGA. In DNA form, the CDR3 reads TGTGCCAGCAGCTTCGGGGGGGCAGCCTACAATGAGCAGTTCTTC. Translated: CASSFGGAAYNEQFF.

This chain links TRBV18 with TRBJ2-3; 7 bases match TRBD2. V was clipped by 3 bases and J by 4 bases; unmatched bases: 7. The CDR3 loop spans 15 amino acids. Germline CDR1 reads KGHSH; CDR2 reads LQKENI. CDR3 protein: CASSPLTSVADTQYF. CDR3 DNA sequence: TGTGCCAGCTCACCCCTAACTAGCGTTGCAGATACGCAGTATTTT.

This clone has only a few counts. The rearrangement links TRBV6-6 to TRBJ1-6; TRBD1 aligns across 7 bases. Trimming cost V 5 bases and J 6 bases; bases outside gene matches: 7. Per the germline V gene, CDR1 is MNHNY and CDR2 is SVGAGI (reference sequence). The CDR3 contains 15 residues. In DNA form, the CDR3 reads TGTGCCAGCAGTCAGAGGACAGGAATTAATTCACCCCTCCACTTT. It yields the protein CASSQRTGINSPLHF.

The J gene is TRBJ1-2, the V gene TRBV7-3, with TRBD1 identical over 12 bases. Looked up from germline, CDR1 is SGHTA and CDR2 is FQGTGA. The CDR3 is 17 residues long. The junction had 16 bases not matched to a gene; V was cut back by 6 bases and J by 8 bases. This CDR3 reads CASSLVPGQGALGGYTF. For the CDR3, the DNA is TGTGCCAGCAGTCTAGTCCCGGGACAGGGGGCACTAGGGGGCTACACCTTC.

This clone was detected only a few times. The V call is TRBV19, the J call TRBJ1-5; tentative D call: TRBD1 (6 bases). The CDR3 consists of 16 residues. V gave up 1 base and J gave up 3 bases, with 13 bases separating them. The germline V gene encodes CDR1 LNHDA and CDR2 SQIVND (reference sequence). The CDR3 protein is CASSIGARGINQPQHF. CDR3 DNA sequence: TGTGCCAGTAGTATAGGGGCCAGGGGAATCAATCAGCCCCAGCATTTT.

This chain joins TRBV6-1 and TRBJ2-2, with unresolved D. The CDR3 has 14 amino acids. Deletions cut 8 bases from V and 0 bases from J, with 10 bases between. Germline values: CDR1 MNHNS, CDR2 SASEGT. The CDR3 sequence: CASPRPSNTGELFF. The CDR3 coding sequence is TGTGCCAGCCCCCGTCCGTCGAACACCGGGGAGCTGTTTTTT.

The chain has TRBV27 and TRBJ2-1, with a weak D call TRBD2 (5 bases). Germline values: CDR1 MNHEY, CDR2 SMNVEV (reference sequence). The CDR3 runs to 13 residues. Trimming removed 4 bases from V and 4 bases from J, with 8 bases in between. Here the CDR3 DNA reads TGTGCCAGCAGTTCGGACTTTTACAATGAGCAGTTCTTC. Translation: CASSSDFYNEQFF.

The chain has TRBV10-2 and TRBJ1-4; the match to TRBD1 covers 9 bases. Looked up from germline, CDR1 is WSHSY and CDR2 is SAAADI. Losses at the gene ends were 5 bases for V and 7 bases for J; bases not matched to a gene: 11. The CDR3 runs 16 residues. The CDR3: CASSLSPGQGVEKLFF. The CDR3 region has the DNA TGCGCCAGCAGTCTTTCCCCGGGACAGGGAGTTGAAAAACTGTTTTTT.

The rearrangement joins TRBV7-8 to TRBJ2-6; no definite D call. V was shortened by 1 base and J by 1 base, with 5 bases between the two germline ends. The CDR3 totals 15 residues. Germline V gene sequence: CDR1 SGHVS, CDR2 FQNEAQ. The CDR3 DNA reads as TGTGCCAGCAGCTTAGGGAGATCTGGGGCCAACGTCCTGACTTTC. It translates to CASSLGRSGANVLTF.

This clone was seen only a few times. This chain joins TRBV29-1 and TRBJ2-7; the match to TRBD2 covers 13 bases. Per germline, CDR1 SQVTM and CDR2 ANQGSEA. The CDR3 length is 15 residues. V dropped 6 bases and J dropped 5; count of bases not matched to a gene: 10. The CDR3 region has the DNA TGCAGCGTGCTTAAACTAGCGGGGGGGCCGAACGAGCAGTACTTC. Protein sequence: CSVLKLAGGPNEQYF.

This chain connects TRBV5-1 to TRBJ2-3; 16 positions match TRBD2. The germline gives CDR1 SGHRS, CDR2 YFSETQ. CDR3 length: 17 residues. V gave up 3 bases and J gave up 2 bases; unmatched junction bases: 3. CDR3 loop: CASSWGLAGGPTDTQYF. CDR3 sequence (DNA): TGCGCCAGCAGCTGGGGACTAGCGGGGGGGCCCACAGATACGCAGTATTTT.

This rearrangement joins TRBV15 to TRBJ1-4; D not resolved. Germline CDR1 is LNHNV and CDR2 is YYDKDF (reference sequence). V was trimmed by 1 base and J by 5 bases, leaving 14 bases between them. CDR3 size: 16 residues. CDR3 protein: CATSRAGGAWNEKLFF. In DNA form, the CDR3 reads TGTGCCACCAGCAGAGCCGGAGGAGCCTGGAATGAAAAACTGTTTTTT.

This chain joins TRBV28 and TRBJ1-1, with a weak D call TRBD1 (6 bases). The CDR3 contains 12 residues. V gave up 1 base and J gave up 10 bases, with 10 bases separating them. Germline V gene lookup returns CDR1 MDHEN and CDR2 SYDVKM. CDR3 bases: TGTGCCAGCAGTTTATCAGGGGTAGGAGCTTTCTTT. Its protein is CASSLSGVGAFF.

The chain is built from TRBV29-1 and TRBJ2-5, with 7 bases lining up with TRBD1. The CDR3 is made up of 13 amino acids. The V gene end was trimmed by 7 bases and the J gene end by 2 bases; junction bases not matched to a gene: 7. In germline, CDR1 is SQVTM, CDR2 ANQGSEA. The CDR3 region is CSDSRDSQETQYF. CDR3 nucleotide sequence: TGCAGCGATTCCCGGGACAGTCAAGAGACCCAGTACTTC.

The chain combines TRBV19 with TRBJ1-2, with D perhaps matching TRBD1 (6 bases). V was pared by 7 bases and J by 2 bases, with 14 bases between. CDR1 and CDR2 (germline): LNHDA, SQIVND (reference sequence). CDR3 length equals 14 residues. The CDR3 here is CASMDSQFNYGYTF. In nucleotides, the CDR3 is TGTGCCAGTATGGACAGCCAATTCAACTATGGCTACACCTTC.

The CDR3 loop is CASSLGRNEKLFF. CDR3 DNA: TGTGCCAGCAGCTTAGGGAGAAATGAAAAACTGTTTTTT. The V call is TRBV5-4, the J call TRBJ1-4; no definite D call. The germline V and J ends were trimmed by 2 bases and 5 bases, with 7 bases remaining between them. CDR3 length equals 13 residues. Per germline, CDR1 SGHNT and CDR2 YYREEE (reference sequence).

The gene calls are TRBV7-2 and TRBJ2-7, with D maybe TRBD1 (5 bases). Germline CDR1 reads SGHTA; CDR2 reads FQGNSA. V lost 6 bases to trimming and J lost 7 bases, with 19 bases between them. The CDR3 spans 14 residues. Here the CDR3 DNA reads TGTGCCAGCAGGTTGGGGTTTGGCCCAGGGGAGCAGTACTTC. Translated: CASRLGFGPGEQYF.

Notes on this clone: At one end the junction does not follow the germline gene, possibly because of a read error. The chain joins TRBV29-1 to TRBJ2-3; D gene ambiguous. The germline V gene encodes CDR1 SQVTM and CDR2 ANQGSEA. The CDR3 has 10 amino acids. Here the CDR3 reads CSTTEPSQDF. The DNA for the CDR3 is TGCAGCACCACTGAGCCAAGTCAGGATTTT.

The chain carries TRBV28 and TRBJ2-1, with 10 positions matching TRBD2. CDR1 and CDR2 from the germline V gene are MDHEN and SYDVKM. V shed 5 bases and J 8 bases; nucleotides not matched to a gene: 12. This CDR3 region has 16 residues. The CDR3, as DNA: TGTGCCAGCAGTCTTTTAGCGGGGGGCGGTGACTATGAGCAGTTCTTC. It specifies CASSLLAGGGDYEQFF.

The genes are TRBV7-9 and TRBJ1-2; D perhaps matches TRBD1 (5 bases). V was cut by 3 bases and J by 5 bases, with 13 bases left in between. CDR3 size: 14 residues. Germline V gene sequence: CDR1 SEHNR, CDR2 FQNEAQ (reference sequence). The chain's CDR3 is CASSFTGGAYGYTF. CDR3 coding DNA: TGTGCCAGCAGCTTCACGGGCGGGGCATATGGCTACACCTTC.

This clone was detected once. The chain is built from TRBV6-5 and TRBJ2-1; TRBD1 agrees at 9 bases. CDR3 length: 15 amino acids. V dropped 0 bases and J dropped 9; count of bases not matched to a gene: 6. From germline, CDR1 is MNHEY and CDR2 SVGAGI. The CDR3 bases are TGTGCCAGCAGTTACTCCGGGACAGGGTCCCGTGAGCAGTTCTTC. Its translation: CASSYSGTGSREQFF.

The chain employs TRBV2 and TRBJ2-5, with 13 positions matching TRBD2. V was pared by 7 bases and J by 5 bases, with 7 bases of the junction left unmatched. CDR1 and CDR2 (germline): SNHLY, FYNNEI. The CDR3 loop spans 15 amino acids. Here the CDR3 DNA reads TGTGCCAGCACCTTGTTGGGACTAGCGGGGGAGACCCAGTACTTC. This translates into CASTLLGLAGETQYF.

The genes are TRBV18 and TRBJ2-7, with 8 bases that match TRBD1. V lost 6 bases to trimming and J lost 0 bases; unmatched junction nucleotides: 4. CDR1 is KGHSH, CDR2 LQKENI, per germline. The CDR3 consists of 14 residues. This CDR3 is CASSYQGASYEQYF. The CDR3 region has the DNA TGTGCCAGCTCCTACCAGGGGGCCTCCTACGAGCAGTACTTC.

V is TRBV18 and J is TRBJ1-3, with TRBD1 as a possible D gene (5 bases). V was clipped by 4 bases and J by 1 base, with 17 bases between them. CDR1 and CDR2 from the germline V gene are KGHSH and LQKENI. The CDR3 is made up of 17 amino acids. The CDR3 here is CASSQLDRSGSGNTIYF. The CDR3 nucleotides read TGTGCCAGCTCACAACTCGACAGATCCGGATCTGGAAACACCATATATTTT.

This rearrangement joins TRBV28 to TRBJ1-2; the D gene is possibly TRBD1 (5 bases). The V end lost 5 bases, the J end lost 7 bases, and 14 bases lay between the germline ends. From germline, CDR1 is MDHEN and CDR2 SYDVKM. The CDR3 length is 13 residues. The CDR3 nucleotides read TGTGCCAGCAGTAAGAGTCTAAGGGGTGGCTACACCTTC. Translated: CASSKSLRGGYTF.